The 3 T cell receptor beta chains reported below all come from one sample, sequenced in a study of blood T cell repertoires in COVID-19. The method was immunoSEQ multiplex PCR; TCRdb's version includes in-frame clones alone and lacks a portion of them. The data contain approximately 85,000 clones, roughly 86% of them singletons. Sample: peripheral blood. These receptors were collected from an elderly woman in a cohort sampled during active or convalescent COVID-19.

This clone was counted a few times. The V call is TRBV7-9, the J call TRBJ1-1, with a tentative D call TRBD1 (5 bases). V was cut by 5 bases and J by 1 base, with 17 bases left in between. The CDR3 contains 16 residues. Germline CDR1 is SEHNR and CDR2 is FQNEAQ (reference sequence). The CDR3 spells CASSPKGRVGNTEAFF. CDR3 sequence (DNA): TGTGCCAGCAGCCCCAAGGGCAGGGTTGGGAACACTGAAGCTTTCTTT.

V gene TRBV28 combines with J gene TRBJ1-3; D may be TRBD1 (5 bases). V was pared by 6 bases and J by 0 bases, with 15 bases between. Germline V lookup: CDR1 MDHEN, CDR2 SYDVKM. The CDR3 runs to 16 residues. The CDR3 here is CASRPSDISSGNTIYF. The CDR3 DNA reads TGTGCCAGCAGACCTTCGGACATAAGCTCTGGAAACACCATATATTTT.

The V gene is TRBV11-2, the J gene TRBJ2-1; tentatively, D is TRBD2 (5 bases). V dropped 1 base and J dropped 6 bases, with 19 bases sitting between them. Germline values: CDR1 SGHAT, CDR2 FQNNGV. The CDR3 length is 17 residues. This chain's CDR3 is CASSLALPGIGSNEQFF. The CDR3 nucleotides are TGTGCCAGCAGCTTAGCCTTGCCTGGAATAGGGAGCAATGAGCAGTTCTTC.